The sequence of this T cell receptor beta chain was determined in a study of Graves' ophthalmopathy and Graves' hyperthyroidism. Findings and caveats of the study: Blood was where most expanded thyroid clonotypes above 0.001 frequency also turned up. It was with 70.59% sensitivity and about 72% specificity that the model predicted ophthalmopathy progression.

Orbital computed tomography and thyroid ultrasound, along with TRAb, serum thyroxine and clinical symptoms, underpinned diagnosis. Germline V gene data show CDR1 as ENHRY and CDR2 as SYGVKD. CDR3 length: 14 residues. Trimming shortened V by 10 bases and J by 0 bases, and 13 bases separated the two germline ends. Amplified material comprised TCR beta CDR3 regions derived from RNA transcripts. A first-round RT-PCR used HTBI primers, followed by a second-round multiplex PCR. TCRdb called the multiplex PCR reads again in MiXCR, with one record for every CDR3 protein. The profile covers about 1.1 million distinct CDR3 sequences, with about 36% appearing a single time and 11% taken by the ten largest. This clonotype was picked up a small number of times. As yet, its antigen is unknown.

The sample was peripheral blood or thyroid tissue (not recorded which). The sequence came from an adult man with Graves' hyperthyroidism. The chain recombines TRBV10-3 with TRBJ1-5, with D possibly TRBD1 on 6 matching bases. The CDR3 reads CASQGLYSNQPQHF. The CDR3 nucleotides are TGTGCCAGCCAGGGGTTATATAGCAATCAGCCCCAGCATTTT.